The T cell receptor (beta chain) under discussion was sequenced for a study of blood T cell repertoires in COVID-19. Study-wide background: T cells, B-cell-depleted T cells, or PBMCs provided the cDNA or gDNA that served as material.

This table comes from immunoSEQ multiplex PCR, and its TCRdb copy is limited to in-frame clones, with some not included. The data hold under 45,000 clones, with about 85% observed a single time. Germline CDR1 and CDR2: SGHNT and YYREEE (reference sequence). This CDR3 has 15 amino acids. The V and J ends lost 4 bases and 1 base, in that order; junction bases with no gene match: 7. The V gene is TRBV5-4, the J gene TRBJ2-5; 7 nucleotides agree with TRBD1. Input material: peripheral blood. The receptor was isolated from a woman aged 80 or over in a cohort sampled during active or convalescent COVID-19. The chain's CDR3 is CASSSTTGFQETQYF. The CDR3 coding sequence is TGTGCCAGCAGCAGTACGACAGGGTTCCAAGAGACCCAGTACTTC.